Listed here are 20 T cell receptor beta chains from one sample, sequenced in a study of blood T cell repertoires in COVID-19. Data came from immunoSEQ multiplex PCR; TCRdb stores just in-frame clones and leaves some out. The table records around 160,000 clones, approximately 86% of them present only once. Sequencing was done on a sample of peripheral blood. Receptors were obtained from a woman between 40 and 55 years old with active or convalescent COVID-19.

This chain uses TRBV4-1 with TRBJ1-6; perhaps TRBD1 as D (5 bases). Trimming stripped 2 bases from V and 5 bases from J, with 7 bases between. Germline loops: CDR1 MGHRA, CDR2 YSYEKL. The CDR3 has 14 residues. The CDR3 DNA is TGCGCCAGCAGCCAAACACAGGATAATTCACCCCTCCACTTT. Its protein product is CASSQTQDNSPLHF.

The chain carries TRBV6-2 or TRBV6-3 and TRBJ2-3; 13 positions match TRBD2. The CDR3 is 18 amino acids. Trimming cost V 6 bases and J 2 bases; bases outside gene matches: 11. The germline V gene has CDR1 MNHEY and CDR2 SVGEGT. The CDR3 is CASSRLAGGPLATDTQYF. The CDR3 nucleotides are TGTGCCAGCAGCCGACTAGCGGGAGGCCCTTTAGCCACAGATACGCAGTATTTT.

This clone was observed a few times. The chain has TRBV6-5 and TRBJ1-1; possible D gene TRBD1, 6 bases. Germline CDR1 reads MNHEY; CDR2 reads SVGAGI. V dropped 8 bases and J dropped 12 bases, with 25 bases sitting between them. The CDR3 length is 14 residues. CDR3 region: CASARAGGGGKTFF. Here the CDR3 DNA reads TGTGCCAGCGCAAGGGCGGGGGGCGGCGGGAAGACTTTCTTT.

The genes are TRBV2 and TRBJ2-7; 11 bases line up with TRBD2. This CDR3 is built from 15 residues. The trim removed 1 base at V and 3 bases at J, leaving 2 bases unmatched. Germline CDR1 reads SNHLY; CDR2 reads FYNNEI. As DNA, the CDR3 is TGTGCCAGCAGTGAAGAGGGACTAGCGGTCTACGAGCAGTACTTC. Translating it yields CASSEEGLAVYEQYF.

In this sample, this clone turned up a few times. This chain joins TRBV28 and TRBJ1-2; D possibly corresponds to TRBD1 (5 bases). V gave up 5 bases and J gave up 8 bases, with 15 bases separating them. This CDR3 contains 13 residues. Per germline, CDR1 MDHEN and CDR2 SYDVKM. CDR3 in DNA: TGTGCCAGCAGTATCGCAGGGCTCTCCGGCTACACCTTC. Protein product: CASSIAGLSGYTF.

The CDR3 nucleotides read TGTGCCAGCAGTGCCAGGACCTACGTAGCGGCACAAGAGACCCAGTACTTC. Amino acids: CASSARTYVAAQETQYF. This chain links TRBV6-1 with TRBJ2-5; a weak D match, TRBD2 (6 bases). Germline V gene sequence: CDR1 MNHNS, CDR2 SASEGT. This CDR3 is 17 amino acids long. V was pared by 4 bases and J by 2 bases, with 20 bases between.

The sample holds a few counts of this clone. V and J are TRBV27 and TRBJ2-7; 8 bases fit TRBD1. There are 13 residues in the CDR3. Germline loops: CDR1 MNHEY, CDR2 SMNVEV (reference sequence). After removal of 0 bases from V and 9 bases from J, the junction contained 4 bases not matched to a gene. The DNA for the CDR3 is TGTGCCAGCAGTTTATCGGGACAGGCTAGGCAGTACTTC. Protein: CASSLSGQARQYF.

CDR3 DNA: TGTGCCAGCAGCTTCGACAGGACTGGCACAGATACGCAGTATTTT. As protein: CASSFDRTGTDTQYF. The chain is built from TRBV5-6 and TRBJ2-3; a weak D match, TRBD1 (6 bases). Per the germline V gene, CDR1 is SGHDT and CDR2 is YYEEEE. The V end lost 2 bases, the J end lost 1 base, and 11 bases lay between the germline ends. CDR3 length: 15 amino acids. The variable domain in full, with the rest retrieved from reference TRBV5-6 and TRBJ2-3, is DAGVTQSPTHLIKTRGQQVTLRCSPKSGHDTVSWYQQALGQGPQFIFQYYEEEERQRGNFPDRFSGHQFPNYSSELNVNALLLGDSALYLCASSFDRTGTDTQYFGPGTRLTVL.

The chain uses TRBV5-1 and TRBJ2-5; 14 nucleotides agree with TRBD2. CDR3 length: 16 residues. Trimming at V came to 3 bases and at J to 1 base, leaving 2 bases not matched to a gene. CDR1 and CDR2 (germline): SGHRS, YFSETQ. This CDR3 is CASSWGTSGSQETQYF. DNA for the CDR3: TGCGCCAGCAGCTGGGGGACTAGCGGGAGCCAAGAGACCCAGTACTTC.

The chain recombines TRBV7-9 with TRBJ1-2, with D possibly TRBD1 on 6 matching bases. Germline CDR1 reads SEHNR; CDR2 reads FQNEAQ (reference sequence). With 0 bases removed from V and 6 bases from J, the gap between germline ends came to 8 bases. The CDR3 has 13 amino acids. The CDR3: CASSLAGANGYTF. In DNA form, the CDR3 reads TGTGCCAGCAGCTTAGCGGGGGCGAATGGCTACACCTTC.

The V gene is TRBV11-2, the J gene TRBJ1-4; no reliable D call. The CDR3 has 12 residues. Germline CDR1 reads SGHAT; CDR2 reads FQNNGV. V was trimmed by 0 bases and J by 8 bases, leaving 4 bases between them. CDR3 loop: CASSLEAEKLFF. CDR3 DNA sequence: TGTGCCAGCAGCTTAGAGGCAGAAAAACTGTTTTTT.

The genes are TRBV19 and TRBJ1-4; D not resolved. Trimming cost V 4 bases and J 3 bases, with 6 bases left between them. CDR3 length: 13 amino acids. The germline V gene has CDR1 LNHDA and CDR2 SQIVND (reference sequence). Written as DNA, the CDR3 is TGTGCCAGTAGTAGGGCAGCTAATGAAAAACTGTTTTTT. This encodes CASSRAANEKLFF.

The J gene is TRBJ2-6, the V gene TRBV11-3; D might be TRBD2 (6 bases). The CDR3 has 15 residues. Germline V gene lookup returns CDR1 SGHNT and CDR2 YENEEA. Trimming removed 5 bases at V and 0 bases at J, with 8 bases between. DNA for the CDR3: TGTGCCAGCAGCCCCGGGGGCTCTGGGGCCAACGTCCTGACTTTC. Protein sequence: CASSPGGSGANVLTF.

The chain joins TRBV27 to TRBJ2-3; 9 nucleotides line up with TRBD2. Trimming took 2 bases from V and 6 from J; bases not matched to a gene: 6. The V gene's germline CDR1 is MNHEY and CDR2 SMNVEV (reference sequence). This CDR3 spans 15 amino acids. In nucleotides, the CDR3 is TGTGCCAGCAGTTTAAGGGCTAGCGGGACCGATACGCAGTATTTT. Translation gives CASSLRASGTDTQYF.

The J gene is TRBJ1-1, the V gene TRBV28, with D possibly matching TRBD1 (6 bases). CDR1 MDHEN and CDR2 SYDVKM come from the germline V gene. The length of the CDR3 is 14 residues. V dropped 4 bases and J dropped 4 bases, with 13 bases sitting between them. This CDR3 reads CASSSGGESTEAFF. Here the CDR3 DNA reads TGTGCCAGCAGTTCGGGGGGCGAGAGCACTGAAGCTTTCTTT.

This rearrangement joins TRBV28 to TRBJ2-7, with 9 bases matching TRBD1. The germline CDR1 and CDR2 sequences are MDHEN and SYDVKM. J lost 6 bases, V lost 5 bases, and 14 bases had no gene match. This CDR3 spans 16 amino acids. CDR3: CASSLSWGQGAFEQYF. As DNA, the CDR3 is TGTGCCAGCAGTCTCAGCTGGGGACAGGGAGCCTTCGAGCAGTACTTC.

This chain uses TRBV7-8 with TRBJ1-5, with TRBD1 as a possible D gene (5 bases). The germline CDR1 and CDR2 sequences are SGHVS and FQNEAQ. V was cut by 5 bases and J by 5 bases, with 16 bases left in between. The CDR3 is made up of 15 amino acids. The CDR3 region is CASSPPAGHYQPQHF. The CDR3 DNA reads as TGTGCCAGCAGCCCCCCGGCAGGGCACTATCAGCCCCAGCATTTT. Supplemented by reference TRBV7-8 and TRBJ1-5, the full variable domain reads GAGVSQSPRYKVAKRGQDVALRCDPISGHVSLFWYQQALGQGPEFLTYFQNEAQLDKSGLPSDRFFAERPEGSVSTLKIQRTQQEDSAVYLCASSPPAGHYQPQHFGDGTRLSIL.

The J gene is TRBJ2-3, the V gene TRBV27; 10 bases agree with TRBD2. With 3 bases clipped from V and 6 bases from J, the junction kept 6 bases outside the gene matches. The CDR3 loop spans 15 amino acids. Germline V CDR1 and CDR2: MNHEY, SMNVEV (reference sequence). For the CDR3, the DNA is TGTGCCAGCAGTTTCCTAGCGGGAGACTCTGATACGCAGTATTTT. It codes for CASSFLAGDSDTQYF.

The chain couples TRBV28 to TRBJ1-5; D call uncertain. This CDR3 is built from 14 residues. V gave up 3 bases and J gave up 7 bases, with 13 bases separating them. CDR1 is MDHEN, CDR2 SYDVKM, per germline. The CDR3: CASSFEVSYQPQHF. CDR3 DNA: TGTGCCAGCAGTTTTGAGGTTTCTTACCAGCCCCAGCATTTT. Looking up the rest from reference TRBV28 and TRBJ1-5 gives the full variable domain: DVKVTQSSRYLVKRTGEKVFLECVQDMDHENMFWYRQDPGLGLRLIYFSYDVKMKEKGDIPEGYSVSREKKERFSLILESASTNQTSMYLCASSFEVSYQPQHFGDGTRLSIL.

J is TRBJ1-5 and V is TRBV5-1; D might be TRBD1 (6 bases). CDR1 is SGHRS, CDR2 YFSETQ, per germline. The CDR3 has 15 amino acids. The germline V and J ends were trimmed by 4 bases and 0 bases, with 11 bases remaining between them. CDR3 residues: CASSGYRVSNQPQHF. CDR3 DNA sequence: TGCGCCAGCAGCGGCTACAGGGTTAGCAATCAGCCCCAGCATTTT. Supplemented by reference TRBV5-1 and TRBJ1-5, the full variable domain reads KAGVTQTPRYLIKTRGQQVTLSCSPISGHRSVSWYQQTPGQGLQFLFEYFSETQRNKGNFPGRFSGRQFSNSRSEMNVSTLELGDSALYLCASSGYRVSNQPQHFGDGTRLSIL.